What follows is one T cell receptor (beta chain) and its context. No antigen is known for it. The junction and the germline gene differ at one end; a read error may be behind it. The PCR used 60 Vbeta and 13 Jbeta primers. This table comes from immunoSEQ multiplex PCR, and its TCRdb copy is limited to in-frame clones, with some not included. The table lists some 130,000 clones, 80% of them singletons. This CDR3 spans 13 amino acids. Germline V gene sequence: CDR1 MDHEN, CDR2 SYDVKM. The data were taken from a study of cytomegalovirus exposure and HLA in healthy donors. Across the whole study: For the 300 to 450 genotyped donors, over 80% fell within the Caucasian-associated ancestry cluster. Study results and limitations: The authors listed 164 TCR beta chains as cytomegalovirus-associated.

As for the donors, each was a healthy bone marrow donor. Sequenced input: PBMCs. The receptor's source is a young man in good health and CMV-seronegative. V gene TRBV28 combines with J gene TRBJ2-1, with TRBD1 as a possible D gene (6 bases). The CDR3 bases are TGTGGCAGCGAAGGGGGTTCCTACAATGAGCAGTTCTTC. Translation gives CGSEGGSYNEQFF.